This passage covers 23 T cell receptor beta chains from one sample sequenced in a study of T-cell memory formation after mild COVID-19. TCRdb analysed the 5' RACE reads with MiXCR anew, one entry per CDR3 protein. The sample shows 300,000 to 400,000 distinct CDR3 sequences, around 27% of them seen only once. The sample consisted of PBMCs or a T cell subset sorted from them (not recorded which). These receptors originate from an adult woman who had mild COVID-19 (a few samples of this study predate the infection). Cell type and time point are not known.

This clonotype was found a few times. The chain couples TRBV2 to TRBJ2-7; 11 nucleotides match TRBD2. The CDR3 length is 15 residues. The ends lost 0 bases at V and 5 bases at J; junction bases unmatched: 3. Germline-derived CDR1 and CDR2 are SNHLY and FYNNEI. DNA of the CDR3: TGTGCCAGCAGTGAAGCGTTTAGCGGGGGGGACGAGCAGTACTTC. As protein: CASSEAFSGGDEQYF.

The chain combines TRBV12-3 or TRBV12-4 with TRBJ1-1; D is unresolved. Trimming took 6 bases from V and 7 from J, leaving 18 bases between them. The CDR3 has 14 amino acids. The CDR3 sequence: CASRPESVHGEAFF. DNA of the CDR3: TGTGCCAGCAGGCCTGAGTCGGTCCACGGTGAAGCTTTCTTT.

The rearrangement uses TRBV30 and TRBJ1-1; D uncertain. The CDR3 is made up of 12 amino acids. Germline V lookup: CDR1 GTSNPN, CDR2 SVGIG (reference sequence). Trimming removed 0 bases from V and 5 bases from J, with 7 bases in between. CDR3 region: CAWSVRTTEAFF. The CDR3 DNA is TGTGCCTGGAGTGTACGGACGACTGAAGCTTTCTTT. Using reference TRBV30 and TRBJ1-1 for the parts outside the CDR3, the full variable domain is SQTIHQWPATLVQPVGSPLSLECTVEGTSNPNLYWYRQAAGRGLQLLFYSVGIGQISSEVPQNLSASRPQDRQFILSSKKLLLSDSGFYLCAWSVRTTEAFFGQGTRLTVV.

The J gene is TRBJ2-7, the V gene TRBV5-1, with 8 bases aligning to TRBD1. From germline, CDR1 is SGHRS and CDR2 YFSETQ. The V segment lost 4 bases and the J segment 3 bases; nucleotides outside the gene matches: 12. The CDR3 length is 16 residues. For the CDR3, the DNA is TGCGCCAGCAGCCTAGGGACAGGATCGGTTGACTACGAGCAGTACTTC. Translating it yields CASSLGTGSVDYEQYF.

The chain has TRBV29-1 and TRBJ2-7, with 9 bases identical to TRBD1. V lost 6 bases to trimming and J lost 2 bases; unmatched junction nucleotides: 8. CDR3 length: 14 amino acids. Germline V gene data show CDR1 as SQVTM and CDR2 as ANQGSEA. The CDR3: CSVSPGQGPYEQYF. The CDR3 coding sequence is TGCAGCGTGTCTCCGGGACAGGGACCCTACGAGCAGTACTTC.

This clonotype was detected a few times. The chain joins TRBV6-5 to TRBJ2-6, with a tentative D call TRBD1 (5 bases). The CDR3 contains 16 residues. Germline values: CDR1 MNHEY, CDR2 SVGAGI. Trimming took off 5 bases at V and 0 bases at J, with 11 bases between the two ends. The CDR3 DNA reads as TGTGCCAGCAGTCGACAGCACTACTCTGGGGCCAACGTCCTGACTTTC. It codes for CASSRQHYSGANVLTF.

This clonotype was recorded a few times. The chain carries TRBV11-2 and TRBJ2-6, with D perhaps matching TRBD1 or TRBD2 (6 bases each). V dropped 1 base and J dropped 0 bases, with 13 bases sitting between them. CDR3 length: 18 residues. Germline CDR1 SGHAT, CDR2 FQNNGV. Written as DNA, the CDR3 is TGTGCCAGCAGCTTAGGTGGCGGGACATACTCTGGGGCCAACGTCCTGACTTTC. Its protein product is CASSLGGGTYSGANVLTF.

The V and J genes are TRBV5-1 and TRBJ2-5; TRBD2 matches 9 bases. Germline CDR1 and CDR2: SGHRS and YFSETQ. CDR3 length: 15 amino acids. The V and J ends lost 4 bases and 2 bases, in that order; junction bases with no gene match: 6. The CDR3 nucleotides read TGCGCCAGCAGCGGAAGCGGGGGGCTTCAAGAGACCCAGTACTTC. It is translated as CASSGSGGLQETQYF.

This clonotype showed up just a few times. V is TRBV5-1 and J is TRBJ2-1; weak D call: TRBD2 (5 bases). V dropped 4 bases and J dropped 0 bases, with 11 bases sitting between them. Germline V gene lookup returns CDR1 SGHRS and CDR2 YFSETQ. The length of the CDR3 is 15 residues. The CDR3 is CASSPASSSYNEQFF. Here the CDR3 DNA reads TGCGCCAGCAGCCCCGCTAGCAGCTCCTACAATGAGCAGTTCTTC.

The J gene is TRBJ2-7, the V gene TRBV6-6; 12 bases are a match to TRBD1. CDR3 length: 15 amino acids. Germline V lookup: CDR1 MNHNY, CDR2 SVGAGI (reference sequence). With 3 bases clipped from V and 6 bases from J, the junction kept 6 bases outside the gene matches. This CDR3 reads CASSYPGTGGGEQYF. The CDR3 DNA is TGTGCCAGCAGTTATCCCGGGACAGGGGGCGGCGAGCAGTACTTC.

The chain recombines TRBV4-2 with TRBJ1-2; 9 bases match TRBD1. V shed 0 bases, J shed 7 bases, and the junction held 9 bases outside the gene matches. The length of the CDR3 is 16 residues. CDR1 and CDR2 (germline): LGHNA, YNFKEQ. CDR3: CASSQDIRDRAGGYTF. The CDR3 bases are TGTGCCAGCAGCCAAGATATCCGGGACAGGGCGGGTGGCTACACCTTC.

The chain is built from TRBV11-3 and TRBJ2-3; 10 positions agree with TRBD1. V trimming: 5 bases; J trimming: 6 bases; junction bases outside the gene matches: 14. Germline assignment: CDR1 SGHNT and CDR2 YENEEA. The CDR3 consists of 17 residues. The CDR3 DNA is TGTGCCAGCAGCCGAAACCCAAGACAGGGGGCAGGGGATACGCAGTATTTT. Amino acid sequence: CASSRNPRQGAGDTQYF.

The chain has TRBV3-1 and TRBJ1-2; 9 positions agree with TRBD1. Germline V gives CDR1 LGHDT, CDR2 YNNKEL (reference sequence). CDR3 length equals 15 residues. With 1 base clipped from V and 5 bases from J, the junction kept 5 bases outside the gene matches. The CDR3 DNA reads TGTGCCAGCAGCCAAGTCGGGACAGGGTGGTATGGCTACACCTTC. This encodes CASSQVGTGWYGYTF.

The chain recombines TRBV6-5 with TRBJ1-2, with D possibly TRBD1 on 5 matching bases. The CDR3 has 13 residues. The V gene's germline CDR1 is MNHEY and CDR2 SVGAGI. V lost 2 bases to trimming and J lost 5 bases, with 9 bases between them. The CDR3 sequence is CASSYVGAYGYTF. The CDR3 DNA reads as TGTGCCAGCAGTTACGTCGGGGCTTATGGCTACACCTTC.

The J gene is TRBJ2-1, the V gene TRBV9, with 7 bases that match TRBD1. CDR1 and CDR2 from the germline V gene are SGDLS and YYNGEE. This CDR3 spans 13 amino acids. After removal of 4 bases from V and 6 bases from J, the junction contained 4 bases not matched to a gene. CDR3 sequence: CASSPGTANEQFF. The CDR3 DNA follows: TGTGCCAGCAGCCCAGGGACAGCCAATGAGCAGTTCTTC.

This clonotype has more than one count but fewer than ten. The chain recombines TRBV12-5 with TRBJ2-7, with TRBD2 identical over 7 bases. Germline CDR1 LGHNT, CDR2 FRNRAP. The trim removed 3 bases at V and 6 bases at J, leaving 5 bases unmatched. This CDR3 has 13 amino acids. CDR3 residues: CASGLSGAGEQYF. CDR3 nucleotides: TGTGCTAGTGGTTTAAGCGGGGCGGGCGAGCAGTACTTC.

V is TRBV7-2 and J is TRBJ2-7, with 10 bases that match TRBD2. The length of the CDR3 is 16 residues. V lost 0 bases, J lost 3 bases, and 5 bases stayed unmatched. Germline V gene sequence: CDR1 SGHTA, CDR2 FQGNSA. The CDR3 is CASSLALSGRVYEQYF. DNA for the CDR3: TGTGCCAGCAGCTTAGCCCTGAGCGGGAGGGTCTACGAGCAGTACTTC.

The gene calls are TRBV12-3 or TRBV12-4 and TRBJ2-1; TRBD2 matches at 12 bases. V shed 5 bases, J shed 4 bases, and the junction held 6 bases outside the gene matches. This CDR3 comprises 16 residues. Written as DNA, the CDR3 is TGTGCCAGCAGTCCTACTAGCGGGAGGCCTTACAATGAGCAGTTCTTC. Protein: CASSPTSGRPYNEQFF.

CDR3 nucleotide sequence: TGCGCCAGCAGCCAAGAAACACTCGCGGGGGTCCCCTCCTACAATGAGCAGTTCTTC. Protein: CASSQETLAGVPSYNEQFF. V is TRBV4-3 and J is TRBJ2-1, with 7 positions matching TRBD2. Unmatched junction bases numbered 11, after V lost 0 bases and J lost 0 bases. The germline gives CDR1 LGHNA, CDR2 YSLEER. There are 19 residues in the CDR3.

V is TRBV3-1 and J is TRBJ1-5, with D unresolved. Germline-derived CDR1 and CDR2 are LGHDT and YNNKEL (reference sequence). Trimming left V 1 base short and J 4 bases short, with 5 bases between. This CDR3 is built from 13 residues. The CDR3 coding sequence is TGTGCCAGCAGCCAAGTTGGTAATCAGCCCCAGCATTTT. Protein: CASSQVGNQPQHF.

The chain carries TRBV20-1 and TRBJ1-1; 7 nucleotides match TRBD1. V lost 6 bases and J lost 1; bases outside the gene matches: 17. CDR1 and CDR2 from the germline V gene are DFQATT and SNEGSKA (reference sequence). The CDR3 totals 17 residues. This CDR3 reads CSAKRKWDRVRNTEAFF. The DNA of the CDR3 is TGCAGTGCGAAGCGAAAGTGGGACAGAGTTAGGAACACTGAAGCTTTCTTT.

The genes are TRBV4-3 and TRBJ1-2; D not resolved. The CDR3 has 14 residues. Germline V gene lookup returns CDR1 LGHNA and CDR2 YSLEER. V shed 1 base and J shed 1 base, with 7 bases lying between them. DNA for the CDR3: TGCGCCAGCAGCCAAGCATACAGTAACTATGGCTACACCTTC. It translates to CASSQAYSNYGYTF.

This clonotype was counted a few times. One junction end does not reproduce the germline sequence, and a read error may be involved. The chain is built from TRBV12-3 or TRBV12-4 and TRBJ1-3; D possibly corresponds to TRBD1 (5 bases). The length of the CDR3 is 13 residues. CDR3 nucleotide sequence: TGTGCCAGCAGTTTAGTAGAGGCAGGGCTTCTGAGTTTT. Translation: CASSLVEAGLLSF.